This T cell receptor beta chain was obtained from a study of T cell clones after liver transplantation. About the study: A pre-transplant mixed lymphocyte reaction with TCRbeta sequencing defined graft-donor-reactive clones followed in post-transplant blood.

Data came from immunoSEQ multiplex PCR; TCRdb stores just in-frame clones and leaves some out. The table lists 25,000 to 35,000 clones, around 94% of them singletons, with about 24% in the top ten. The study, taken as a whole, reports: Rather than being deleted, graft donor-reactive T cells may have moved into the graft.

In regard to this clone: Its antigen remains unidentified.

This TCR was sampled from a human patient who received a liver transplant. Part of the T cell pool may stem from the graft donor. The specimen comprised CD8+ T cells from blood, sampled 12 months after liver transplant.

DNA of the CDR3: TGCGCCAGCAGCTTGGGGGACAGCAGCAATCAGCCCCAGCATTTT. The encoded protein is CASSLGDSSNQPQHF. V usage is TRBV5-1 and J usage is TRBJ1-5, with TRBD1 matching over 7 bases. J lost 1 base, V lost 0 bases, and 1 base had no gene match. Germline CDR1 is SGHRS and CDR2 is YFSETQ. CDR3 length: 15 amino acids.